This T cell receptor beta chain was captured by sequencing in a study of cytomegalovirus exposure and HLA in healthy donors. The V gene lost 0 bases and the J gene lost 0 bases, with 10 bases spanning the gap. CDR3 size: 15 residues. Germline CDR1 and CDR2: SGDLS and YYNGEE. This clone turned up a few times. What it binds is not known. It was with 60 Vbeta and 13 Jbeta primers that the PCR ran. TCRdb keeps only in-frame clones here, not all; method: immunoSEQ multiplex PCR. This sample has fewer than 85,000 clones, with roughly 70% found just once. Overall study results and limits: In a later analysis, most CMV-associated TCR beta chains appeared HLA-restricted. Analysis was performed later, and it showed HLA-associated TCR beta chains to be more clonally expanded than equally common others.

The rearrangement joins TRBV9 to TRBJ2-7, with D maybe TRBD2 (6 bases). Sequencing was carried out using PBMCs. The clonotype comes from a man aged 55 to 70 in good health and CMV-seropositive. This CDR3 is CASSVGLASSYEQYF. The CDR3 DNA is TGTGCCAGCAGCGTAGGGCTAGCGTCCTCCTACGAGCAGTACTTC.